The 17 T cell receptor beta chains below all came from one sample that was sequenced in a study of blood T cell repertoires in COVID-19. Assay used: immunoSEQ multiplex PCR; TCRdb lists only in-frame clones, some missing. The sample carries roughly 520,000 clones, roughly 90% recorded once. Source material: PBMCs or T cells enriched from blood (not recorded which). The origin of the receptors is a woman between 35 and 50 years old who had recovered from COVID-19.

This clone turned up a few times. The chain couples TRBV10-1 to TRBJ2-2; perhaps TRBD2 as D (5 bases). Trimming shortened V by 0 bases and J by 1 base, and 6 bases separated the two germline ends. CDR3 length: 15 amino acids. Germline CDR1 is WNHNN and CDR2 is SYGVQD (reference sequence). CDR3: CASSESGMNTGELFF. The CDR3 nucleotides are TGCGCCAGCAGTGAGTCCGGGATGAACACCGGGGAGCTGTTTTTT.

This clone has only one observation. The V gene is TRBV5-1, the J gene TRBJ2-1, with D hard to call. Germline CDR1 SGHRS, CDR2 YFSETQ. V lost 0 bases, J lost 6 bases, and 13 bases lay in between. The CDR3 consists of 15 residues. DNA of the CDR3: TGCGCCAGCAGCTTGGCCGGTCCAGACATCAATGAGCAGTTCTTC. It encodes CASSLAGPDINEQFF.

The CDR3 DNA reads as TGTGCCAGCAGGCCGACAGGGGCCCTATATGGCTACACCTTC. Translating gives CASRPTGALYGYTF. The V gene is TRBV7-9, the J gene TRBJ1-2; 8 bases line up with TRBD1. Germline V lookup: CDR1 SEHNR, CDR2 FQNEAQ (reference sequence). The trim removed 6 bases at V and 5 bases at J, leaving 8 bases unmatched. The CDR3 is 14 residues long.

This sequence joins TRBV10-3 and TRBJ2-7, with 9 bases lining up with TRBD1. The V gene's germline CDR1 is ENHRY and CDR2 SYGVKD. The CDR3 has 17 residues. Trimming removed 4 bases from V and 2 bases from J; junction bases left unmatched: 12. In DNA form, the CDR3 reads TGTGCCATCAGTGCCGAATCCGGGACAGGGAAGACCTACGAGCAGTACTTC. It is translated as CAISAESGTGKTYEQYF.

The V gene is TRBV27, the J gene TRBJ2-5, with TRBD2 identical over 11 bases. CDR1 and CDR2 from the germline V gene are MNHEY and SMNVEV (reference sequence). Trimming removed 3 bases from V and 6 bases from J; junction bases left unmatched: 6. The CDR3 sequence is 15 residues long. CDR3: CASSLSLAGVKTQYF. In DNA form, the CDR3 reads TGTGCCAGCAGTTTGTCACTAGCGGGAGTTAAGACCCAGTACTTC.

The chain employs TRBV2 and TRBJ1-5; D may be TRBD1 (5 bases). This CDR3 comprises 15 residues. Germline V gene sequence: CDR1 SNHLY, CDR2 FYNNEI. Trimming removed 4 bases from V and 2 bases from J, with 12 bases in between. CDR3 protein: CASSVEGTGNQPQHF. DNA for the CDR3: TGTGCCAGCAGTGTGGAGGGGACGGGCAATCAGCCCCAGCATTTT.

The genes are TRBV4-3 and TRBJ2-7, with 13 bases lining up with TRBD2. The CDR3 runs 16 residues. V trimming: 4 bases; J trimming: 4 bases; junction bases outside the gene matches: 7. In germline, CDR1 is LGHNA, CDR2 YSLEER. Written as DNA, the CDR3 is TGCGCCAGCAGCCCTCAACTAGCGGGAGGGCCATACGAGCAGTACTTC. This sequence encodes CASSPQLAGGPYEQYF.

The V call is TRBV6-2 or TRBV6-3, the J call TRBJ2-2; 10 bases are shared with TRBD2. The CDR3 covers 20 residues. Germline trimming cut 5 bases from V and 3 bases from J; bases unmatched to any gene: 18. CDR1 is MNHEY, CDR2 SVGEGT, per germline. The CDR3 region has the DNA TGTGCCAGCAGTGCTCAGAGTCCTGGTTGGACTAGCGGATACACCGGGGAGCTGTTTTTT. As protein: CASSAQSPGWTSGYTGELFF.

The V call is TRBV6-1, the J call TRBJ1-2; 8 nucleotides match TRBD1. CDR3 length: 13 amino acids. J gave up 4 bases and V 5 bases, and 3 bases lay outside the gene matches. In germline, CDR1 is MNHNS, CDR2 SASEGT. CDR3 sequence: CASSLTGGYGYTF. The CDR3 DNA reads TGTGCCAGCAGTTTAACAGGGGGCTATGGCTACACCTTC.

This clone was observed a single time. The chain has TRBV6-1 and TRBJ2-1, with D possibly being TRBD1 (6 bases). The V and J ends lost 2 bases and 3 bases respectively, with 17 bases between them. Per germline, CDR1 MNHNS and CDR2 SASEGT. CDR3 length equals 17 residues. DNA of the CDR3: TGTGCCAGCAGTGAAAGTTCGCACAGGGCGAACTACAATGAGCAGTTCTTC. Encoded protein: CASSESSHRANYNEQFF.

Here the CDR3 reads CASSPIGGRGREAFF. CDR3 coding DNA: TGTGCCAGCTCACCCATCGGGGGCAGGGGGCGGGAAGCTTTCTTT. The chain carries TRBV18 and TRBJ1-1; 8 nucleotides agree with TRBD1. Germline CDR1 KGHSH, CDR2 LQKENI. The CDR3 totals 15 residues. V shed 3 bases and J 8 bases; nucleotides not matched to a gene: 11.

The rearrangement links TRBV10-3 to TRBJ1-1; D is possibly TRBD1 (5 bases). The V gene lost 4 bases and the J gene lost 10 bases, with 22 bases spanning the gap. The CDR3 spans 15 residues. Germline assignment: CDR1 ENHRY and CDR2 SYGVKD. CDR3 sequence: CAISATQGSLGGAFF. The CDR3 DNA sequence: TGTGCCATCAGTGCCACCCAGGGCTCCCTCGGGGGAGCTTTCTTT.

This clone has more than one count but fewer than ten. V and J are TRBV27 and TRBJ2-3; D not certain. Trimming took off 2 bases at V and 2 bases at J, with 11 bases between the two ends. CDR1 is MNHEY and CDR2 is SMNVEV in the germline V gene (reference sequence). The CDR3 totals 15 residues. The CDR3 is CASSLKRVYTDTQYF. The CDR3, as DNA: TGTGCCAGCAGTTTAAAGCGCGTTTACACAGATACGCAGTATTTT.

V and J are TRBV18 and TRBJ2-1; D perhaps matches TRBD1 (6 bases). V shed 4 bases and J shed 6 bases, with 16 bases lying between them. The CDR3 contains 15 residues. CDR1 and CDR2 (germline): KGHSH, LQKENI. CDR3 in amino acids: CASSLFDPGVNEQFF. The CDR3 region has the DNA TGTGCCAGCTCACTGTTCGATCCAGGGGTCAATGAGCAGTTCTTC.

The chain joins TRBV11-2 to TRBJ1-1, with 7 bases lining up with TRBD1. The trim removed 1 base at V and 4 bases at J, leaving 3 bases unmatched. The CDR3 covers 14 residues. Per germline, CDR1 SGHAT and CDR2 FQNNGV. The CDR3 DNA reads TGTGCCAGCAGCTTAGGAGGGGGCGGCACTGAAGCTTTCTTT. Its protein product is CASSLGGGGTEAFF.

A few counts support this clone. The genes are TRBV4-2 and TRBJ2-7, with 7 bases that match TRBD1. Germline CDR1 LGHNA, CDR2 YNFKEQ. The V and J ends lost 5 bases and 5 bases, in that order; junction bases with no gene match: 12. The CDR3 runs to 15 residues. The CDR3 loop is CASSLTGVLQDEQYF. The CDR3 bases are TGTGCCAGCAGCTTAACAGGGGTCCTACAGGACGAGCAGTACTTC.

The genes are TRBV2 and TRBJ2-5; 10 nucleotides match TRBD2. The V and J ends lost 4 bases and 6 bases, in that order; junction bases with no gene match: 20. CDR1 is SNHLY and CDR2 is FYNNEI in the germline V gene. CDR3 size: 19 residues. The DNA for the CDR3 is TGTGCCAGCAGTGGGGGTTGGGCTAGCGGGAGACTGGACTTGCAGACCCAGTACTTC. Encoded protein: CASSGGWASGRLDLQTQYF.